The 29 T cell receptor beta chains below come from one sample, sequenced in a study of molecular identifiers for immune sequencing clone quantification (dated by TCRdb to 2017 to 2018). The protocol used for the library was PCR. Sequencing took place on an Illumina HiSeq 4000. Starting from the raw public reads, TCRdb applied fastp trimming at Q25, assembled clones with MiXCR and retained in-frame beta chains. Rows are unified per CDR3 protein, each entry keeping the most common DNA and genes. Counted in this sample were about 300,000 distinct CDR3 sequences; 20% to 25% of them appeared once. The ten biggest clones cover about 0.81% of the sample. Sequenced sample: naive CD8+ T cells from blood, with Jurkat cell RNA spiked in. The cell subset or site label, as the study defines it: FACS-sorted CD8+CD4-CCR7+CD45RA+ naive T cells. All receptors derive from a human donor in good health. Some libraries in this study had Jurkat cell RNA spiked in.

This clonotype came up a few times. The chain is built from TRBV3-1 and TRBJ1-3; no definite D call. Germline V CDR1 and CDR2: LGHDT, YNNKEL (reference sequence). This CDR3 is built from 17 residues. V lost 4 bases to trimming and J lost 4 bases, with 20 bases between them. In DNA form, the CDR3 reads TGTGCCAGCAGCCTTGGCAAGGAGTGGGTGAGGGGAAACACCATATATTTT. It is translated as CASSLGKEWVRGNTIYF.

At least ten counts were recorded for this clonotype. V usage is TRBV20-1 and J usage is TRBJ2-7; 11 nucleotides match TRBD2. CDR1 is DFQATT, CDR2 SNEGSKA, per germline (reference sequence). The CDR3 contains 15 residues. J gave up 0 bases and V 3 bases, and 4 bases lay outside the gene matches. The CDR3 DNA is TGCAGTGCTAGCGACACTAGCGGGAGCTCCTACGAGCAGTACTTC. Its translation: CSASDTSGSSYEQYF.

Worth noting for this clonotype: The CDR3 does not end in the conserved phenylalanine or tryptophan, so this is likely a read error. This chain links TRBV11-2 with TRBJ2-3; the D gene is possibly TRBD2 (5 bases). The length of the CDR3 is 13 residues. V was clipped by 6 bases and J by 0 bases, with 7 bases between them. Per the germline V gene, CDR1 is SGHAT and CDR2 is FQNNGV. The CDR3 nucleotides read TGTGCCAGCAGTGCGGGCAGCACAGATACGCAGTATATT. Translated: CASSAGSTDTQYI.

There are many counts of this clonotype. The chain has TRBV5-5 and TRBJ2-7, with TRBD1 identical over 8 bases. Germline V CDR1 and CDR2: SGHKS, YYEKEE (reference sequence). CDR3 length: 13 amino acids. The ends lost 4 bases at V and 3 bases at J; junction bases unmatched: 3. The CDR3 sequence is CASSPGQVYEQYF. For the CDR3, the DNA is TGTGCCAGCAGCCCGGGACAGGTCTACGAGCAGTACTTC.

For this clonotype: This may be a read error, as it is one base from a much larger clone. Here the CDR3 reads CASSVRGGPNTGELFF. DNA for the CDR3: TGTGCCAGCAGCGTACGGGGGGGCCCTAACACCGGGGAGCTGTTTTTT. The chain recombines TRBV9 with TRBJ2-2, with TRBD2 identical over 8 bases. Trimming removed 1 base from V and 2 bases from J; junction bases left unmatched: 4. The CDR3 consists of 16 residues. Germline V lookup: CDR1 SGDLS, CDR2 YYNGEE.

This clonotype has a count of ten or more. This chain connects TRBV20-1 to TRBJ2-7, with a tentative D call TRBD2 (5 bases). Germline V gives CDR1 DFQATT, CDR2 SNEGSKA (reference sequence). The CDR3 runs 14 residues. With 6 bases removed from V and 2 bases from J, the gap between germline ends came to 17 bases. CDR3: CSAILEVKTYEQYF. CDR3 bases: TGCAGTGCCATACTAGAAGTCAAAACCTACGAGCAGTACTTC.

This clonotype has at least ten counts. The J gene is TRBJ1-2, the V gene TRBV19; D is ambiguous. With 7 bases removed from V and 0 bases from J, the gap between germline ends came to 9 bases. The germline V gene encodes CDR1 LNHDA and CDR2 SQIVND (reference sequence). The CDR3 sequence is 13 residues long. The chain's CDR3 is CASTGGTNYGYTF. The DNA of the CDR3 is TGTGCCAGTACTGGCGGGACTAACTATGGCTACACCTTC.

Only a few counts were recorded for this clonotype. The CDR3 reads CATSRDFGGQPQHF. CDR3 bases: TGTGCCACCAGCAGAGATTTCGGAGGACAGCCCCAGCATTTT. The genes are TRBV15 and TRBJ1-5, with unresolved D. In germline, CDR1 is LNHNV, CDR2 YYDKDF (reference sequence). The CDR3 is 14 amino acids. Trimming left V 0 bases short and J 7 bases short, with 10 bases between.

In its sample, this clonotype was seen many times. The chain joins TRBV6-7 to TRBJ1-2, with D hard to call. TRBV6-7 is an ORF; its function is uncertain. The germline V and J ends were trimmed by 0 bases and 7 bases, with 18 bases remaining between them. This CDR3 is 16 amino acids long. Here the CDR3 DNA reads TGTGCCAGCAGTTACTCTACACCGCCCCAGTCGATTGGCTACACCTTC. This encodes CASSYSTPPQSIGYTF.

About this clonotype: A much larger clone differs from this one at a single base, so this may be a read error. The chain joins TRBV7-9 to TRBJ2-7; tentatively, D is TRBD1 (6 bases). Germline CDR1 is SEHNR and CDR2 is FQNEAQ (reference sequence). Trimming pared 4 bases from V and 5 bases from J, leaving 18 bases between. The CDR3 covers 15 residues. The DNA of the CDR3 is TGTGCCAGCAGCTCGCCCGGGACACCATCAAACGAGCAGTACTTC. Translating gives CASSSPGTPSNEQYF.

This clonotype was detected a few times. This chain links TRBV4-1 with TRBJ2-3; 11 nucleotides agree with TRBD2. CDR3 size: 18 residues. V lost 1 base and J lost 6; bases outside the gene matches: 12. Germline assignment: CDR1 MGHRA and CDR2 YSYEKL. The CDR3 DNA reads as TGCGCCAGCAGCCAAGTACCCGGGGCTAGCGGGGGGTTGGATACGCAGTATTTT. Amino acids: CASSQVPGASGGLDTQYF.

This clonotype was detected only once. A much larger clone is a single base away; this may be a read error. The chain couples TRBV7-9 to TRBJ2-3; 11 bases line up with TRBD2. CDR3 length: 16 residues. Trimming took 8 bases from V and 0 from J; bases not matched to a gene: 7. Germline loops: CDR1 SEHNR, CDR2 FQNEAQ (reference sequence). Here the CDR3 reads CASCHRLAGSTDTQYF. The CDR3 region has the DNA TGTGCCAGCTGCCACCGACTAGCGGGAAGCACAGATACGCAGTATTTT.

Comment on this clonotype: One base away lies a much larger clone, so this may be a sequencing read error. V usage is TRBV6-1 and J usage is TRBJ1-1, with no clear D. CDR1 and CDR2 from the germline V gene are MNHNS and SASEGT. This CDR3 comprises 15 residues. The CDR3 region is CASSEAYLGRTGAFF. The CDR3 region has the DNA TGTGCCAGCAGTGAAGCGTACCTAGGGAGGACTGGAGCTTTCTTT.

This clonotype was seen a few times. J is TRBJ1-1 and V is TRBV27; D not resolved. This CDR3 is built from 14 residues. Per germline, CDR1 MNHEY and CDR2 SMNVEV (reference sequence). Deletions cut 3 bases from V and 4 bases from J, with 12 bases between. This chain's CDR3 is CASSFGVRGTEAFF. In DNA, the CDR3 is TGTGCCAGCAGTTTTGGGGTTCGGGGCACTGAAGCTTTCTTT.

This clonotype was seen repeatedly, ten times or more. The chain has TRBV29-1 and TRBJ2-7; D may be TRBD1 or TRBD2 (5 bases each). Germline assignment: CDR1 SQVTM and CDR2 ANQGSEA. The V gene lost 6 bases and the J gene lost 2 bases, with 14 bases spanning the gap. There are 13 residues in the CDR3. CDR3 DNA: TGCAGCGTAGCCGGGACGGGCACCTACGAGCAGTACTTC. Protein product: CSVAGTGTYEQYF.

The chain joins TRBV28 to TRBJ2-7, with TRBD2 matching over 7 bases. The CDR3 extends over 16 amino acids. CDR1 is MDHEN, CDR2 SYDVKM, per germline. With 6 bases clipped from V and 2 bases from J, the junction kept 13 bases outside the gene matches. CDR3 region: CASSPIGGGGTYEQYF. DNA of the CDR3: TGTGCCAGCAGCCCCATAGGCGGGGGTGGAACCTACGAGCAGTACTTC.

The rearrangement joins TRBV10-3 to TRBJ2-3; TRBD2 is a possible D gene (5 bases). Trimming left V 3 bases short and J 0 bases short, with 16 bases between. The CDR3 loop spans 17 amino acids. Germline V gene sequence: CDR1 ENHRY, CDR2 SYGVKD. The CDR3 bases are TGTGCCATCAGTGACCCACTCAGCGGAGCTAGCACAGATACGCAGTATTTT. The encoded protein is CAISDPLSGASTDTQYF.

The chain has TRBV3-1 and TRBJ2-7; no definite D call. V was pared by 3 bases and J by 6 bases, with 18 bases between. CDR3 length: 15 residues. Looked up from germline, CDR1 is LGHDT and CDR2 is YNNKEL (reference sequence). The DNA of the CDR3 is TGTGCCAGCAGCCACACGAATGAAGGTCCGGGCGAGCAGTACTTC. The encoded protein is CASSHTNEGPGEQYF.

Ten or more counts support this clonotype. V is TRBV5-1 and J is TRBJ1-4; D is undetermined. The length of the CDR3 is 14 residues. V shed 9 bases and J shed 5 bases, with 17 bases lying between them. CDR1 and CDR2 (germline): SGHRS, YFSETQ. The CDR3 DNA reads TGCGCCAACCGTTCCGGACCTCTAAATGAAAAACTGTTTTTT. It is translated as CANRSGPLNEKLFF.

The table lists this clonotype with many counts. The chain carries TRBV7-9 and TRBJ1-3, with 7 nucleotides matching TRBD1. With V trimmed by 4 bases and J by 0 bases, 15 bases remained unmatched. Germline lookup yields CDR1 SEHNR and CDR2 FQNEAQ (reference sequence). The CDR3 totals 19 residues. In nucleotides, the CDR3 is TGTGCCAGCAGCTCCCCCGGGGCAGGGGGACAGCGCTCTGGAAACACCATATATTTT. This codes for CASSSPGAGGQRSGNTIYF.

This clonotype occurred many times. Compared with germline, one end of the junction differs, possibly owing to a read error. V usage is TRBV13 and J usage is TRBJ1-1; D remains ambiguous. The germline gives CDR1 PRHDT, CDR2 FYEKMQ (reference sequence). The CDR3 has 12 residues. CDR3 sequence reads: CASSLASTGAFF. DNA for the CDR3: TGTGCCAGCAGCTTAGCCTCAACTGGAGCTTTCTTT.

Regarding this clonotype: The junction and the germline gene differ at one end; a read error may be behind it. This chain links TRBV7-9 with TRBJ2-7; 11 bases align to TRBD2. This CDR3 has 16 amino acids. Germline loops: CDR1 SEHNR, CDR2 FQNEAQ (reference sequence). For the CDR3, the DNA is TGTGCCAGCAGCCCCCCCACTAGCGGGGGACTCTACGAGCGGTACTTC. Translating gives CASSPPTSGGLYERYF.

This clonotype was detected many times. The CDR3 sequence is CASSDAHGYTF. The CDR3 DNA reads as TGTGCCAGCAGTGATGCGCATGGCTACACCTTC. This chain uses TRBV6-1 with TRBJ1-2; D unresolved. V lost 3 bases and J lost 6, with 5 bases in between. CDR3 size: 11 residues. Germline V gives CDR1 MNHNS, CDR2 SASEGT.

This clonotype was seen only a few times. J is TRBJ2-6 and V is TRBV7-9, with TRBD1 matching 7 bases. V shed 5 bases and J 0 bases; nucleotides not matched to a gene: 10. In germline, CDR1 is SEHNR, CDR2 FQNEAQ (reference sequence). The length of the CDR3 is 18 residues. The CDR3 sequence: CASSGTVERTSGANVLTF. The CDR3, as DNA: TGTGCCAGCAGCGGGACAGTGGAACGTACCTCTGGGGCCAACGTCCTGACTTTC. Full variable domain (outside the CDR3, taken from reference TRBV7-9 and TRBJ2-6): DTGVSQNPRHKITKRGQNVTFRCDPISEHNRLYWYRQTLGQGPEFLTYFQNEAQLEKSRLLSDRFSAERPKGSFSTLEIQRTEQGDSAMYLCASSGTVERTSGANVLTFGAGSRLTVL.

DNA of the CDR3: TGTGCCAGCAGCTTAGTTGTGGGACCTCAGTACGAGCAGTACTTC. As protein: CASSLVVGPQYEQYF. J is TRBJ2-7 and V is TRBV7-9; D assignment may be TRBD1 or TRBD2 (5 bases each). Germline CDR1 and CDR2: SEHNR and FQNEAQ (reference sequence). The CDR3 consists of 15 residues. Trimming left V 1 base short and J 4 bases short, with 14 bases between.

This clonotype was recorded at least ten times. The rearrangement joins TRBV7-9 to TRBJ2-2, with 11 bases aligning to TRBD2. This CDR3 is built from 16 residues. CDR1 and CDR2 (germline): SEHNR, FQNEAQ (reference sequence). V lost 4 bases and J lost 1; bases outside the gene matches: 2. The CDR3 DNA reads as TGTGCCAGCAGCTCGACTAGCGGGGTGAACACCGGGGAGCTGTTTTTT. This encodes CASSSTSGVNTGELFF.

In the case of this clonotype: A read error is possible here, since a much larger clone lies one base away. This sequence joins TRBV28 and TRBJ2-4; D might be TRBD1 or TRBD2, each matching 5 bases. Germline assignment: CDR1 MDHEN and CDR2 SYDVKM. CDR3 length: 14 residues. In nucleotides, the CDR3 is TGTGCCAGCAGATTATCCGGGGCGCGAAACATTCAGTACTTC. Encoded protein: CASRLSGARNIQYF.

The sample holds many counts of this clonotype. The V gene is TRBV5-1, the J gene TRBJ1-1; possibly TRBD1 for D (6 bases). Between the trimmed V and J ends, which lost 2 bases and 7 bases, there was a span of 12 bases. Germline V gene sequence: CDR1 SGHRS, CDR2 YFSETQ. The CDR3 covers 13 residues. This CDR3 reads CASSFSDSREAFF. In DNA, the CDR3 is TGCGCCAGCAGCTTTTCGGACAGCCGTGAAGCTTTCTTT.

This clonotype was seen many times. The J gene is TRBJ2-3, the V gene TRBV29-1; either TRBD1 or TRBD2 may fit D (7 bases each). The CDR3 loop spans 14 amino acids. The germline V and J ends were trimmed by 4 bases and 3 bases, with 14 bases remaining between them. Germline values: CDR1 SQVTM, CDR2 ANQGSEA. The CDR3 region is CSVVGQGGTDTQYF. DNA for the CDR3: TGCAGCGTTGTAGGCCAGGGGGGGACAGATACGCAGTATTTT.